A selection of T cell receptor beta chains follows, all from one sample in a study of cytomegalovirus exposure and HLA in healthy donors. Sequencing used immunoSEQ multiplex PCR; TCRdb keeps in-frame clones, though not all of them. The data contain 140,000 or so clones, 72% of them singletons. Sequenced sample: PBMCs. The receptors here all came from a man in his forties or fifties in good health and CMV-seronegative. CDR3s include the opening cysteine and the closing phenylalanine or tryptophan. Each record gives: clone size, J gene, D gene, V gene, CDR3 protein, CDR3 DNA. The D gene is left open where the match is weak. Clone size is stated in some rows and not others, as once, few, many or a class when expanded.

clone_size: .
j_call: TRBJ2-3
d_call: TRBD2
v_call: TRBV5-4
cdr3_aa: CASSSGLAASTDTQYF
cdr3_nt: TGTGCCAGCAGCTCGGGACTAGCGGCTAGCACAGATACGCAGTATTTT

clone_size: .
j_call: TRBJ2-1
d_call: .
v_call: TRBV7-9
cdr3_aa: CASSPQWGQGDNEQFF
cdr3_nt: TGTGCCAGCAGCCCCCAGTGGGGGCAAGGTGACAATGAGCAGTTCTTC

clone_size: .
j_call: TRBJ1-6
d_call: TRBD1
v_call: TRBV6-5
cdr3_aa: CASSYGTGGNSPLHF
cdr3_nt: TGTGCCAGCAGTTACGGGACAGGGGGCAATTCACCCCTCCACTTT

clone_size: .
j_call: TRBJ2-7
d_call: .
v_call: TRBV6-5
cdr3_aa: CASSYGQGGTGEQYF
cdr3_nt: TGTGCCAGCAGTTACGGACAGGGAGGGACGGGTGAGCAGTACTTC

clone_size: .
j_call: TRBJ2-5
d_call: .
v_call: TRBV19
cdr3_aa: CASSMGALQETQYF
cdr3_nt: TGTGCCAGTAGTATGGGGGCCCTACAAGAGACCCAGTACTTC

clone_size: .
j_call: TRBJ2-7
d_call: TRBD2
v_call: TRBV19
cdr3_aa: CASSWTSGYEQYF
cdr3_nt: TGTGCCAGTAGCTGGACTAGCGGCTACGAGCAGTACTTC

clone_size: .
j_call: TRBJ2-1
d_call: .
v_call: TRBV11-2
cdr3_aa: CASSLDSPRQFF
cdr3_nt: TGTGCCAGCAGCTTAGACTCCCCCAGGCAGTTCTTC

clone_size: once
j_call: TRBJ2-5
d_call: TRBD2
v_call: TRBV30
cdr3_aa: CAWSPGTSGSGGGETQYF
cdr3_nt: TGTGCCTGGAGTCCCGGGACTAGCGGGAGTGGGGGGGGAGAGACCCAGTACTTC

clone_size: .
j_call: TRBJ2-7
d_call: TRBD2
v_call: TRBV7-2
cdr3_aa: CASSLGLAGGEQYF
cdr3_nt: TGTGCCAGCAGCCTGGGACTAGCGGGAGGCGAGCAGTACTTC

clone_size: .
j_call: TRBJ2-3
d_call: .
v_call: TRBV9
cdr3_aa: CASSVGGGEADTQYF
cdr3_nt: TGTGCCAGCAGCGTAGGCGGAGGGGAGGCAGATACGCAGTATTTT

clone_size: few
j_call: TRBJ2-7
d_call: .
v_call: TRBV6-6
cdr3_aa: CASSYLSQQYF
cdr3_nt: TGTGCCAGCAGCTACTTATCCCAGCAGTACTTC